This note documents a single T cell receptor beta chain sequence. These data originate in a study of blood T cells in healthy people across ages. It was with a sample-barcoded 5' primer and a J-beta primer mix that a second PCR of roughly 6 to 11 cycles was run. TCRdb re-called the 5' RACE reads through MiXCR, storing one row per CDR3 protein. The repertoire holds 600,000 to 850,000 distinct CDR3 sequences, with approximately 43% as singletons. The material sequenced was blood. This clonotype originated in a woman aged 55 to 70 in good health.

CDR3 amino acids: CATSDGGLAGKNEQFF. The CDR3 DNA reads TGTGCCACCAGTGATGGCGGACTAGCGGGGAAGAATGAGCAGTTCTTC. The rearrangement links TRBV24-1 to TRBJ2-1, with TRBD2 identical over 12 bases. The germline V gene encodes CDR1 KGHDR and CDR2 SFDVKD. The CDR3 covers 16 residues. Unmatched junction bases numbered 6, after V lost 3 bases and J lost 7 bases.